In this sample, the clone carrying this TCR beta chain turned up once. This sample stems from a study of cytotoxic CD8 clonotypes in ibrutinib-treated CLL. This CDR3 contains 14 residues. V was clipped by 2 bases and J by 6 bases, with 13 bases between them. Germline loops: CDR1 GTSNPN, CDR2 SVGIG (reference sequence). The table came from immunoSEQ multiplex PCR; TCRdb's copy has only in-frame clones and leaves some out. The sample shows roughly 150,000 clones, 84% of them seen only once. The rearrangement links TRBV30 to TRBJ2-2; D possibly corresponds to TRBD2 (6 bases). The clonotype comes from a human donor with chronic lymphocytic leukemia. The specimen comprised PBMCs, sampled after 24 months of ibrutinib treatment. This chain's CDR3 is CAWSTPGRPGELFF. CDR3 nucleotides: TGTGCCTGGAGTACTCCCGGGAGACCCGGGGAGCTGTTTTTT.